This T cell receptor (beta chain) was identified during a study of naive and memory T cell subsets. General study results and limits: The RNA method is potentially sensitive to activation and differentiation changes.

Four PCR rounds used nested alpha and beta constant region primers plus the SP2 primer. For blood and skin samples, reverse transcription used TCR alpha and beta constant primers. Using its own MiXCR run on the UMI-ligation and nested PCR reads, TCRdb lists one record per CDR3 protein. The table records around 24,000 distinct CDR3 sequences, 5.2% of them present only once. This clonotype has a count of ten or more. As yet, its antigen is unknown. V lost 0 bases to trimming and J lost 3 bases; unmatched junction nucleotides: 13. This CDR3 is 20 amino acids long. Germline V gene data show CDR1 as MNHEY and CDR2 as SVGAGI. An oligonucleotide containing a UMI was ligated to the 3' end of TCR cDNA. RNA was extracted from approximately 2.6 ml of whole blood of healthy adults.

The sequenced sample consisted of blood. The TCR was taken from an adult in good health. This sequence joins TRBV6-5 and TRBJ2-3, with TRBD2 matching 12 bases. The CDR3 loop reads CASSYSASGRGGIITDTQYF. CDR3 DNA: TGTGCCAGCAGTTACTCGGCTAGCGGGAGGGGAGGAATAATAACAGATACGCAGTATTTT.